This T cell receptor beta chain was recorded in a study of T cell responses to AZD1222 COVID-19 vaccine. The overall study: The analysis combined second doses at about 4 or about 12 weeks.

Some clones are missing from TCRdb's copy, which holds only in-frame ones; the method was immunoSEQ multiplex PCR. The table lists fewer than 120,000 clones, 70% to 90% of them singletons, with approximately 3% in the top ten. The CDR3 length is 17 residues. Per the germline V gene, CDR1 is LNHDA and CDR2 is SQIVND (reference sequence). V lost 3 bases to trimming and J lost 1 base, with 18 bases between them. The specimen was peripheral blood, collected on day 0 of AZD1222 vaccination. The sequence was obtained from an adult in good health. V gene TRBV19 combines with J gene TRBJ1-1; unclear D gene. The CDR3 sequence: CASSISSVVGQNTEAFF. In DNA, the CDR3 is TGTGCCAGTAGTATTAGTAGTGTGGTCGGCCAGAACACTGAAGCTTTCTTT.